The sequence of this T cell receptor (beta chain) was determined in a study of shared clonotypes between healthy human individuals. Study-level background: CD8 memory received one plate per donor, CD8 naive two, CD4 memory three and CD4 naive three.

V lost 3 bases, J lost 5 bases, and 8 bases lay in between. This CDR3 has 12 residues. The germline gives CDR1 SGHNT, CDR2 YYREEE (reference sequence). Remarks on this clone: The same CDR3 can be traced to other DNA sequences in this sample.

Generated by immunoSEQ multiplex PCR, the TCRdb table keeps only in-frame clones and is missing some. In the table there are around 650,000 clones, approximately 96% of which are singletons. Naive CD8 populations comprised CD45RO-negative cells positively selected for CCR7, excluding terminally differentiated effector memory CD45RA+ cells. The chain recombines TRBV5-4 with TRBJ1-1; D is unresolved. The clonotype comes from a woman in her 30s in good health. The sample was naive CD8+ T cells sorted from blood. The CDR3 sequence: CASSSLETEAFF. CDR3 bases: TGTGCCAGCAGCTCGCTGGAGACTGAAGCTTTCTTT.